The rows below give T cell receptor beta chains drawn from one sample of a study of regulatory T cells in long-lasting Graves disease. A single record per CDR3 protein comes from TCRdb applying MiXCR to the multiplex PCR reads. The table has over 450,000 distinct CDR3 sequences, about a fifth seen once. The source was peripheral blood mononuclear cells (PBMCs), collected when the disease was refractory, from a patient treated with antithyroid drugs. These receptor sequences come from a female donor with Graves disease. Both conserved end residues are part of each CDR3. D genes are given only for firm matches.

v_gene	d_gene	j_gene	CDR3aa
TRBV2	-	TRBJ1-1	CASSESRANTEAFF
TRBV10-3	-	TRBJ1-2	CAINPTGPENYGYTF
TRBV7-9	-	TRBJ2-6	CASSSRQRSGANVLTF
TRBV18	-	TRBJ2-2	CASSPPNERTGELFF
TRBV6-9	-	TRBJ2-7	CASSSLDFLEQYF
TRBV20-1	-	TRBJ1-2	CSARDQSRLNGYTF
TRBV27	-	TRBJ1-6	CASSLVRFDSPLHF
TRBV29-1	TRBD1	TRBJ1-2	CSVTGEGIYGYTF
TRBV28	-	TRBJ1-6	CASSLGRSYNSPLHF
TRBV7-9	-	TRBJ2-5	CASRTNREETQYF
TRBV28	TRBD2	TRBJ2-7	CASSLTVAGGRYEQYF
TRBV5-6	-	TRBJ2-5	CASSSLQGYRETQYF
TRBV24-1	TRBD1	TRBJ1-2	CATSATDRDLYGYTF
TRBV12-3/TRBV12-4	TRBD1	TRBJ2-5	CASSRPTDRGQETQYF
TRBV29-1	-	TRBJ2-3	CSVEDSGADTQYF
TRBV28	TRBD1	TRBJ1-2	CASSLLGQEYGYTF
TRBV11-2	-	TRBJ2-5	CASSLNVRQQIETQYF
TRBV20-1	-	TRBJ2-7	CSAMVGYEQYF
TRBV11-3	TRBD1	TRBJ1-2	CASSSGGADYGYTF
TRBV9	-	TRBJ1-2	CASSPTTEDGYTF
TRBV20-1	-	TRBJ1-1	CSARKGGQQNTEAFF
TRBV7-2	-	TRBJ2-5	CASSLVSGGPPPQETQYF
TRBV20-1	TRBD1	TRBJ1-1	CSARVGAGGTEAFF
TRBV27	-	TRBJ1-5	CASSRIKGGNQPQHF
TRBV7-2	-	TRBJ1-1	CASSLRYSQMNTEAFF
TRBV6-2/TRBV6-3	-	TRBJ1-5	CASSYSGPAEGKPQHF
TRBV27	-	TRBJ2-7	CASSPPWGNEQYF
TRBV11-2	-	TRBJ2-6	CASSLPWSAVAGANVLTF
TRBV6-9	-	TRBJ1-2	CASSYGIQKGGYTF
TRBV11-2	-	TRBJ1-1	CASSPVIQRTEAFF
TRBV29-1	TRBD2	TRBJ2-2	CSVGLAGANTGELFF
TRBV7-2	-	TRBJ2-1	CASTPGWAYNEQFF
TRBV7-8	TRBD1	TRBJ2-3	CASSPRTGTNTQYF
TRBV9	-	TRBJ1-1	CASSVDVGGASTEAFF
TRBV28	TRBD1	TRBJ2-1	CASSLTYGTGAYNEQFF
TRBV6-1	TRBD1	TRBJ2-7	CASSPPGGPSYEQYF
TRBV11-2	-	TRBJ1-3	CASRMIISGNTIYF
TRBV7-2	-	TRBJ2-5	CASSLEWDFGTQYF
TRBV9	TRBD2	TRBJ2-5	CASSALAGGLGGETQYF
TRBV4-1	-	TRBJ1-1	CASNHGTGTNTEAFF
TRBV7-2	TRBD1	TRBJ1-3	CASSSRGQGEGNTIYF
TRBV19	-	TRBJ1-4	CASSMRNNEKLFF
TRBV20-1	-	TRBJ1-1	CSARTANTEAFF
TRBV15	-	TRBJ1-5	CATSATPNQPQHF